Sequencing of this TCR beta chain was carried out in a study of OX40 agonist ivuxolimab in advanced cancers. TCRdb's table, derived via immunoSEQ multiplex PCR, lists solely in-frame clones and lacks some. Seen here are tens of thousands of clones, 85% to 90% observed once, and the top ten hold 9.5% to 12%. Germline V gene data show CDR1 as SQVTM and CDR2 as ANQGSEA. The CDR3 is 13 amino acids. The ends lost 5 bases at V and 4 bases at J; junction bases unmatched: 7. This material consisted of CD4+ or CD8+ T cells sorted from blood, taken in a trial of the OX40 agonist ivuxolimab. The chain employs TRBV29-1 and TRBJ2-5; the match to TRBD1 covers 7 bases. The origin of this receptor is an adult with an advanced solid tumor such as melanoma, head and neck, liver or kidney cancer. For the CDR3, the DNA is TGCAGCGTTAGACCGGGACAGACAGAGACCCAGTACTTC. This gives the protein CSVRPGQTETQYF.